This entry lists 25 T cell receptor beta chains sequenced from one sample in a study of beta chain features in type 1 diabetes. General study findings and limits: In every one of the four CD4+ subsets, TCRB CDR3s were moderately but significantly shorter in Type 1 diabetes patients.

Sequencing targeted expressed TCRB transcripts, as all isolated RNA had been reverse transcribed. Measured with immunoSEQ multiplex PCR; TCRdb has only the in-frame clones, and not every one. The table has a few hundred thousand clones, about 20% seen once. Antigens of these TCRs are unknown. The sequenced material came from naive CD4+ T cells from blood. These receptors all come from a woman aged 40-49 years with type 1 diabetes.

This rearrangement joins TRBV7-9 to TRBJ2-5; tentatively, D is TRBD1 (5 bases). The CDR3 is 11 residues long. Germline V gene sequence: CDR1 SEHNR, CDR2 FQNEAQ (reference sequence). V was trimmed by 1 base and J by 10 bases, leaving 7 bases between them. The CDR3 coding sequence is TGTGCCAGCAGCTTAGAAGGGGACCAGTACTTC. This translates into CASSLEGDQYF.

The chain uses TRBV25-1 and TRBJ1-2; no clear D gene. CDR3 size: 12 residues. The germline V gene has CDR1 MGHDK and CDR2 SYGVNS. V was trimmed by 1 base and J by 13 bases, leaving 13 bases between them. CDR3 sequence reads: CASSESEGLSTF. CDR3 sequence (DNA): TGTGCCAGCAGTGAATCAGAGGGCTTGTCCACCTTC.

This clone was detected only a few times. The V gene is TRBV7-9, the J gene TRBJ2-7; TRBD1 matches 7 bases. Germline CDR1 reads SEHNR; CDR2 reads FQNEAQ (reference sequence). V trimming: 1 base; J trimming: 4 bases; junction bases outside the gene matches: 7. This CDR3 has 15 amino acids. CDR3 in DNA: TGTGCCAGCAGCTTAGGGACAGGCCCTACGTACGAGCAGTACTTC. Translation: CASSLGTGPTYEQYF.

Of note for this clone: The missing conserved phenylalanine or tryptophan at the end of this CDR3 makes a read error likely. Because the CDR3's place on the DNA is in doubt, the DNA is left out and the CDR3 is given as listed by TCRdb. The chain is built from TRBV21-1 and TRBJ2-7; the table's D call TRBD1 went unverified against the DNA. TRBV21-1 is flagged as a pseudogene. The CDR3 totals 10 residues, both ends included. The CDR3 sequence: CASSKQSRLI.

This clone was detected only a few times. The genes are TRBV2 and TRBJ2-5; TRBD2 agrees at 7 bases. This CDR3 region has 14 residues. After removal of 5 bases from V and 1 base from J, the junction contained 4 bases not matched to a gene. Per germline, CDR1 SNHLY and CDR2 FYNNEI. Here the CDR3 reads CASSRRLAQETQYF. CDR3 bases: TGTGCCAGCAGTCGACGACTAGCCCAAGAGACCCAGTACTTC.

This clone was found a few times. The V gene is TRBV7-8, the J gene TRBJ1-5, with D uncertain. The CDR3 runs to 12 residues. Germline V CDR1 and CDR2: SGHVS, FQNEAQ. Trimming took 3 bases from V and 5 from J, leaving 5 bases between them. As DNA, the CDR3 is TGTGCCAGCAGCTTTGGAGATCAGCCCCAGCATTTT. It is translated as CASSFGDQPQHF.

This clone was seen a few times. This chain joins TRBV4-3 and TRBJ2-3; TRBD1 is a possible D gene (6 bases). This CDR3 region has 14 residues. CDR1 and CDR2 (germline): LGHNA, YSLEER. V shed 3 bases and J shed 2 bases, with 9 bases lying between them. CDR3 DNA: TGCGCCAGCAGCCAGGACAGTTTCACAGATACGCAGTATTTT. It translates to CASSQDSFTDTQYF.

This clone was counted only a few times. V is TRBV15 and J is TRBJ2-1; D might be TRBD2 (5 bases). V lost 1 base, J lost 8 bases, and 6 bases lay in between. This CDR3 has 12 residues. Germline V gene data show CDR1 as LNHNV and CDR2 as YYDKDF (reference sequence). CDR3 protein: CATSRARDEQFF. DNA of the CDR3: TGTGCCACCAGCAGAGCGAGGGATGAGCAGTTCTTC.

The chain carries TRBV11-3 and TRBJ2-1; 7 bases line up with TRBD1. Germline CDR1 SGHNT, CDR2 YENEEA. V dropped 5 bases and J dropped 3; count of bases not matched to a gene: 13. This CDR3 is 17 amino acids long. CDR3 sequence (DNA): TGTGCCAGCAGCAAGTTCTCCGGGGACAGCTACTACAATGAGCAGTTCTTC. Translated, it gives CASSKFSGDSYYNEQFF.

The chain employs TRBV28 and TRBJ1-2; D is ambiguous. This CDR3 contains 12 residues. Per the germline V gene, CDR1 is MDHEN and CDR2 is SYDVKM. Trimming took 3 bases from V and 4 from J, leaving 6 bases between them. CDR3 residues: CASSFAGYGYTF. CDR3 DNA: TGTGCCAGCAGTTTCGCAGGCTATGGCTACACCTTC.

CDR3 nucleotide sequence: TGCGCCAGCAGCAGCGCCACCTTGAGGAACAATGAGCAGTTCTTC. It translates to CASSSATLRNNEQFF. The chain joins TRBV5-1 to TRBJ2-1; D not resolved. The V gene's germline CDR1 is SGHRS and CDR2 YFSETQ. The CDR3 is 15 residues long. Trimming removed 4 bases from V and 5 bases from J, with 16 bases in between. Based on the CDR3 plus reference TRBV5-1 and TRBJ2-1, the full variable domain is KAGVTQTPRYLIKTRGQQVTLSCSPISGHRSVSWYQQTPGQGLQFLFEYFSETQRNKGNFPGRFSGRQFSNSRSEMNVSTLELGDSALYLCASSSATLRNNEQFFGPGTRLTVL.

The chain is built from TRBV9 and TRBJ2-3; D ambiguous. Trimming removed 4 bases at V and 6 bases at J, with 12 bases between. This CDR3 is built from 13 residues. Germline V gives CDR1 SGDLS, CDR2 YYNGEE. In DNA, the CDR3 is TGTGCCAGCAGCTCCCAAGGAGACGATACGCAGTATTTT. Its protein is CASSSQGDDTQYF. Variable domain in full (rest from reference TRBV9 and TRBJ2-3): DSGVTQTPKHLITATGQRVTLRCSPRSGDLSVYWYQQSLDQGLQFLIQYYNGEERAKGNILERFSAQQFPDLHSELNLSSLELGDSALYFCASSSQGDDTQYFGPGTRLTVL.

The rearrangement links TRBV9 to TRBJ2-3; 8 bases map to TRBD2. CDR3 length equals 17 residues. The V gene's germline CDR1 is SGDLS and CDR2 YYNGEE. The trim removed 2 bases at V and 0 bases at J, leaving 8 bases unmatched. This CDR3 is CASSVGNSGVSTDTQYF. The CDR3 bases are TGTGCCAGCAGCGTGGGAAATAGCGGGGTTAGCACAGATACGCAGTATTTT.

This clone was observed a few times. This chain uses TRBV29-1 with TRBJ1-4; 10 bases agree with TRBD1. This CDR3 is built from 14 residues. V was pared by 5 bases and J by 8 bases, with 8 bases of the junction left unmatched. Germline V gene sequence: CDR1 SQVTM, CDR2 ANQGSEA. The CDR3 DNA is TGCAGCGTTTCCACCGGGACAGGGGAAGAAAAACTGTTTTTT. Translated, it gives CSVSTGTGEEKLFF.

This clone occurred a few times. V usage is TRBV7-9 and J usage is TRBJ2-1; possible D gene TRBD2, 5 bases. V lost 5 bases to trimming and J lost 7 bases, with 15 bases between them. Per the germline V gene, CDR1 is SEHNR and CDR2 is FQNEAQ (reference sequence). The CDR3 is 14 amino acids. CDR3 bases: TGTGCCAGCAGCCCCAGTGGAGGATGGAATGAGCAGTTCTTC. Encoded protein: CASSPSGGWNEQFF.

In this sample, this clone turned up a few times. This chain connects TRBV5-1 to TRBJ2-7; 8 bases align to TRBD2. Germline CDR1 and CDR2: SGHRS and YFSETQ. The CDR3 runs 15 residues. V trimming: 2 bases; J trimming: 6 bases; junction bases outside the gene matches: 10. CDR3 DNA: TGCGCCAGCAGCTTCACCGGGACTAGGATAGGCGAGCAGTACTTC. The encoded protein is CASSFTGTRIGEQYF.

There are a few counts of this clone. The chain uses TRBV7-8 and TRBJ2-2, with 9 positions matching TRBD1. Germline-derived CDR1 and CDR2 are SGHVS and FQNEAQ. This CDR3 is 16 amino acids long. The V and J ends lost 5 bases and 5 bases, in that order; junction bases with no gene match: 9. CDR3: CASSGGQGYLTGELFF. The CDR3 nucleotides read TGTGCCAGCAGCGGGGGACAGGGATACTTGACCGGGGAGCTGTTTTTT.

The rearrangement uses TRBV27 and TRBJ2-1; D might be TRBD2 (7 bases). V lost 5 bases, J lost 8 bases, and 16 bases lay in between. The germline gives CDR1 MNHEY, CDR2 SMNVEV (reference sequence). The CDR3 consists of 14 residues. CDR3 coding DNA: TGTGCCAGCAGTCGGGGGGTGAACAGGGATGAGCAGTTCTTC. Protein product: CASSRGVNRDEQFF.

CDR3 nucleotides: TGTGCCAGCAGCACCCTAGCTAGCGGCCCTGTTGAGCAGTACTTC. It encodes CASSTLASGPVEQYF. V gene TRBV9 combines with J gene TRBJ2-7; 7 bases are a match to TRBD2. V shed 4 bases, J shed 7 bases, and the junction held 14 bases outside the gene matches. The CDR3 sequence is 15 residues long. Germline values: CDR1 SGDLS, CDR2 YYNGEE. The full variable domain, rest sourced from reference TRBV9 and TRBJ2-7, is DSGVTQTPKHLITATGQRVTLRCSPRSGDLSVYWYQQSLDQGLQFLIQYYNGEERAKGNILERFSAQQFPDLHSELNLSSLELGDSALYFCASSTLASGPVEQYFGPGTRLTVT.

The V call is TRBV28, the J call TRBJ2-5, with no clear D. Trimming shortened V by 7 bases and J by 7 bases, and 19 bases separated the two germline ends. This CDR3 comprises 14 residues. Germline CDR1 and CDR2: MDHEN and SYDVKM. This chain's CDR3 is CASTAPDLPRTQYF. The DNA for the CDR3 is TGTGCCAGCACCGCCCCTGACTTACCGCGGACCCAGTACTTC.

This clone was detected a few times. V and J are TRBV11-1 and TRBJ1-1; 7 bases are a match to TRBD1. This CDR3 is built from 13 residues. Trimming took 4 bases from V and 3 from J; bases not matched to a gene: 2. Germline loops: CDR1 SGHAT, CDR2 FQDESV (reference sequence). The chain's CDR3 is CASSSDRDTEAFF. CDR3 sequence (DNA): TGTGCCAGCAGCTCCGACAGGGACACTGAAGCTTTCTTT.

The chain carries TRBV29-1 and TRBJ1-2; TRBD1 matches 11 bases. J gave up 7 bases and V 3 bases, and 1 base lay outside the gene matches. Germline V gene sequence: CDR1 SQVTM, CDR2 ANQGSEA. The length of the CDR3 is 12 residues. CDR3 sequence reads: CSVEGQGGGYTF. The DNA of the CDR3 is TGCAGCGTTGAGGGACAGGGGGGTGGCTACACCTTC.

The chain links TRBV5-1 to TRBJ1-1; D is perhaps TRBD1 (6 bases). The V gene's germline CDR1 is SGHRS and CDR2 YFSETQ. Trimming took off 1 base at V and 8 bases at J, with 6 bases between the two ends. The CDR3 contains 11 residues. In DNA, the CDR3 is TGCGCCAGCAGCTTGCAGGGGGAAGCTTTCTTT. This sequence encodes CASSLQGEAFF. Based on the CDR3 plus reference TRBV5-1 and TRBJ1-1, the full variable domain is KAGVTQTPRYLIKTRGQQVTLSCSPISGHRSVSWYQQTPGQGLQFLFEYFSETQRNKGNFPGRFSGRQFSNSRSEMNVSTLELGDSALYLCASSLQGEAFFGQGTRLTVV.

The CDR3 spells CSAVTQGSPSTDTQYF. CDR3 DNA: TGCAGCGCCGTGACCCAGGGTTCCCCTTCCACAGATACGCAGTATTTT. The V and J genes are TRBV29-1 and TRBJ2-3, with D possibly being TRBD1 (5 bases). The CDR3 sequence is 16 residues long. V lost 7 bases to trimming and J lost 2 bases, with 22 bases between them. Germline V CDR1 and CDR2: SQVTM, ANQGSEA.

The chain recombines TRBV29-1 with TRBJ2-6; 7 bases align to TRBD1. Germline trimming cut 6 bases from V and 4 bases from J; bases unmatched to any gene: 9. In germline, CDR1 is SQVTM, CDR2 ANQGSEA. The CDR3 is 15 amino acids. The CDR3 spells CSVGTALTGANVLTF. For the CDR3, the DNA is TGCAGCGTGGGGACAGCCTTAACAGGGGCCAACGTCCTGACTTTC. The full variable domain, its missing parts supplied by reference TRBV29-1 and TRBJ2-6, is SAVISQKPSRDICQRGTSLTIQCQVDSQVTMMFWYRQQPGQSLTLIATANQGSEATYESGFVIDKFPISRPNLTFSTLTVSNMSPEDSSIYLCSVGTALTGANVLTFGAGSRLTVL.